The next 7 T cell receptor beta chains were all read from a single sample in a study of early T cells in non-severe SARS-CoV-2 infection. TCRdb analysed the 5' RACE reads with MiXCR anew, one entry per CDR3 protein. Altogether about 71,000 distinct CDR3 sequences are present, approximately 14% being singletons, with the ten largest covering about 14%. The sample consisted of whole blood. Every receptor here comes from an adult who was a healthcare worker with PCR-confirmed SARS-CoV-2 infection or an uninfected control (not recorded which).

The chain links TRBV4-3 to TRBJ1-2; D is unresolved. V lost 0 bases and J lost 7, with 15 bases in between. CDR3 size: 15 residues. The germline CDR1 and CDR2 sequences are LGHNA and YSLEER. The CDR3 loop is CASSQEGRRGSGYTF. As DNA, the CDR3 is TGCGCCAGCAGCCAAGAGGGGAGGCGTGGGTCTGGCTACACCTTC.

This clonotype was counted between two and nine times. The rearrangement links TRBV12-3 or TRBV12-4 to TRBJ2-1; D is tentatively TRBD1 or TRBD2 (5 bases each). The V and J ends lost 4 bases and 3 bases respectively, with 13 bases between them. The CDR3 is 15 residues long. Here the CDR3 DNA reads TGTGCCAGCAGTTCAGGGACGGTGGGCTACAATGAGCAGTTCTTC. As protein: CASSSGTVGYNEQFF.

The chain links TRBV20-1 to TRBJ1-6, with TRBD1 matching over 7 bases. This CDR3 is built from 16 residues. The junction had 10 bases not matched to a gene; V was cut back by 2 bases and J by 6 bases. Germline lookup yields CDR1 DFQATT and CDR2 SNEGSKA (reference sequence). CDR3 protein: CSARPPLAGGNSPLHF. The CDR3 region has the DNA TGCAGTGCTAGACCGCCTTTGGCAGGGGGTAATTCACCCCTCCACTTT.

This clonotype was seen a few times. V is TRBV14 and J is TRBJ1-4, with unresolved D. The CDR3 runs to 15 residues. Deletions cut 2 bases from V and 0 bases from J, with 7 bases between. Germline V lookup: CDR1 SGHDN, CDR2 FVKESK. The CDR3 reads CASSQITPTNEKLFF. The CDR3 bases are TGTGCCAGCAGCCAAATAACCCCAACTAATGAAAAACTGTTTTTT.

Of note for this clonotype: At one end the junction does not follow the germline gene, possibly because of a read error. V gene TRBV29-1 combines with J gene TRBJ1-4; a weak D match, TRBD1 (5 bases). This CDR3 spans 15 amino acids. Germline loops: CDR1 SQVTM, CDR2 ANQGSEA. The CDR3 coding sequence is TGCAGCGTTACCGACCAATTCGGGACTAATGAAAAACTGTCTTTT. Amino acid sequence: CSVTDQFGTNEKLSF.

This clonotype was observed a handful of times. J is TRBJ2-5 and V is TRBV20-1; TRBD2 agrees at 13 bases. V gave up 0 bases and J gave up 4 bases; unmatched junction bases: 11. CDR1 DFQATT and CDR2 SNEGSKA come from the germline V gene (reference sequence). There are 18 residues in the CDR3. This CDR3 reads CSARDKTSGGALRETQYF. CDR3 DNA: TGCAGTGCTAGAGATAAAACTAGCGGGGGGGCCTTGCGAGAGACCCAGTACTTC.

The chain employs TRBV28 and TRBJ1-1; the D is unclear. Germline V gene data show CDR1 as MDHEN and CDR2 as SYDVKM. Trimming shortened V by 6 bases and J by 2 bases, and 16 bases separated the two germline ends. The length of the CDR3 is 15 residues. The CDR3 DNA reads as TGTGCCAGCAGCTTTTCCGGGCGCGGAAACACTGAAGCTTTCTTT. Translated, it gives CASSFSGRGNTEAFF. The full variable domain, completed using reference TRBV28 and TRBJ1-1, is DVKVTQSSRYLVKRTGEKVFLECVQDMDHENMFWYRQDPGLGLRLIYFSYDVKMKEKGDIPEGYSVSREKKERFSLILESASTNQTSMYLCASSFSGRGNTEAFFGQGTRLTVV.